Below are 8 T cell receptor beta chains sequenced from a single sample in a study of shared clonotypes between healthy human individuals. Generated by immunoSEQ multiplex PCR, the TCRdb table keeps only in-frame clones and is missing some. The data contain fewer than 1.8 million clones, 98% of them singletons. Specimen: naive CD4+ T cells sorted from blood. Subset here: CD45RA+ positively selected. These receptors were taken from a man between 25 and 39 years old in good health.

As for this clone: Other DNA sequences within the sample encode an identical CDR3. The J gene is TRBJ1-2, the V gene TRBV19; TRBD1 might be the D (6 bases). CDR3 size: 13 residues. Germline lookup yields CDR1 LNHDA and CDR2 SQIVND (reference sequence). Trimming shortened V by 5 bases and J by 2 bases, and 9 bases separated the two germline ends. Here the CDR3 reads CASSPDRNYGYTF. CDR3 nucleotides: TGTGCCAGTAGTCCTGACAGGAACTATGGCTACACCTTC. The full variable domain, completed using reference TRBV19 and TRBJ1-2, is DGGITQSPKYLFRKEGQNVTLSCEQNLNHDAMYWYRQDPGQGLRLIYYSQIVNDFQKGDIAEGYSVSREKKESFPLTVTSAQKNPTAFYLCASSPDRNYGYTFGSGTRLTVV.

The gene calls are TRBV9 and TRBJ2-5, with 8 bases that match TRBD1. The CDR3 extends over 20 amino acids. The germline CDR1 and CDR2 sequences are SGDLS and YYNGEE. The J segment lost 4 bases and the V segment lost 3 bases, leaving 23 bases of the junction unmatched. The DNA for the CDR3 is TGTGCCAGCAGCGAGAGCCCACGACAGGGGTTATTGGGGGTAAGAGAGACCCAGTACTTC. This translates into CASSESPRQGLLGVRETQYF.

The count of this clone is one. The CDR3 coding sequence is TGTGCCAGCAGACGGACAGGGGGGTGGAAGACGGTCACCGGGGAGCTGTTTTTT. Translated: CASRRTGGWKTVTGELFF. The rearrangement links TRBV27 to TRBJ2-2; 10 bases fit TRBD1. CDR3 size: 18 residues. Per the germline V gene, CDR1 is MNHEY and CDR2 is SMNVEV (reference sequence). Trimming removed 6 bases from V and 4 bases from J; junction bases left unmatched: 14.

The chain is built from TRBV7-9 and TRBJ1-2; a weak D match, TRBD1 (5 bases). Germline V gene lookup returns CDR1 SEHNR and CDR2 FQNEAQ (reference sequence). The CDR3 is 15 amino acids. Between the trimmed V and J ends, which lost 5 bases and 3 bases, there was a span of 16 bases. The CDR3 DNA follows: TGTGCCAGCAGCCAAGCGGGCAGGGAGCACTATGGCTACACCTTC. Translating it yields CASSQAGREHYGYTF. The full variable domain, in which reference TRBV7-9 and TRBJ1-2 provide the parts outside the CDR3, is DTGVSQNPRHKITKRGQNVTFRCDPISEHNRLYWYRQTLGQGPEFLTYFQNEAQLEKSRLLSDRFSAERPKGSFSTLEIQRTEQGDSAMYLCASSQAGREHYGYTFGSGTRLTVV.

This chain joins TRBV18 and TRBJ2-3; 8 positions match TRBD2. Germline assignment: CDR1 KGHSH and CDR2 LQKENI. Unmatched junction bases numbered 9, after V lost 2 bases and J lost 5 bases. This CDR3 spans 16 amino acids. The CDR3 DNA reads TGTGCCAGCTCACCAAGTCGAGCGGGAGAGGGAGATACGCAGTATTTT. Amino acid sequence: CASSPSRAGEGDTQYF.

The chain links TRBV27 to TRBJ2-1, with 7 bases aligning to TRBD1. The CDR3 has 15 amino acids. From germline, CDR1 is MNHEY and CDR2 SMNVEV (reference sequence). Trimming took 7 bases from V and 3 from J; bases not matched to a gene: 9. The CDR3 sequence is CASTPDRASYNEQFF. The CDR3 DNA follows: TGTGCCAGCACACCCGACAGGGCAAGCTACAATGAGCAGTTCTTC.

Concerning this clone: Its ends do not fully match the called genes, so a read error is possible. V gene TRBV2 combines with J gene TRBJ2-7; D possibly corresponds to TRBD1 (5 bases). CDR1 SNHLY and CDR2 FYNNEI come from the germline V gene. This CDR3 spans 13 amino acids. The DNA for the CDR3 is TGTGCCAGCAGCTCGACAGCCAAATATGAAAGTGGCTTC. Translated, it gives CASSSTAKYESGF.

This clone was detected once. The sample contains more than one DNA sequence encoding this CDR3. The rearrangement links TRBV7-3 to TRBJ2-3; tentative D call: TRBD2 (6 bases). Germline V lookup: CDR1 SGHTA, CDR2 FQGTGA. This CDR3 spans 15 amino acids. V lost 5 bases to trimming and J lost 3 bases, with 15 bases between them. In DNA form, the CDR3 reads TGTGCCAGCAGCCTATCCGGGACTCGGACAGATACGCAGTATTTT. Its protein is CASSLSGTRTDTQYF. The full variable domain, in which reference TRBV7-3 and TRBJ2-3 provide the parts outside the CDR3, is GAGVSQTPSNKVTEKGKYVELRCDPISGHTALYWYRQSLGQGPEFLIYFQGTGAADDSGLPNDRFFAVRPEGSVSTLKIQRTERGDSAVYLCASSLSGTRTDTQYFGPGTRLTVL.